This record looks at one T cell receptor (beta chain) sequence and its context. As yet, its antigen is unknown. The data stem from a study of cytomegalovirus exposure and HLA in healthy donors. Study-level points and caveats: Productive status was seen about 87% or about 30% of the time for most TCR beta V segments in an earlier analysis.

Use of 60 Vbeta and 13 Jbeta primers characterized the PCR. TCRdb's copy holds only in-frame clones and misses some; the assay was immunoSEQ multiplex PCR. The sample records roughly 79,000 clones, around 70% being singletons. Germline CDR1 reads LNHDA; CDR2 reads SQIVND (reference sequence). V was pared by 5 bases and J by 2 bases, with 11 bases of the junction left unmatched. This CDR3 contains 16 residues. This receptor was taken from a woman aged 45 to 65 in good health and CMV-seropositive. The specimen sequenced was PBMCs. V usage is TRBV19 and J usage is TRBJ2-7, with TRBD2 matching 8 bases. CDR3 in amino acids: CASSPQGSGGTYEQYF. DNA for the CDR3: TGTGCCAGTAGTCCCCAAGGGTCGGGAGGGACCTACGAGCAGTACTTC.